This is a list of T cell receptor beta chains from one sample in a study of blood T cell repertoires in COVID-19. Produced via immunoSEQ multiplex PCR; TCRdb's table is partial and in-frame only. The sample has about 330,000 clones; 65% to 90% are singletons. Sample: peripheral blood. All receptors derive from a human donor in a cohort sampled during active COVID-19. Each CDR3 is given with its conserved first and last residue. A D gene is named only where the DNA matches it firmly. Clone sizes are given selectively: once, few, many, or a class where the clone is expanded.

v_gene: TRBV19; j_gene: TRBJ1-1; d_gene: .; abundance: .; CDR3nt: TGTGCCAGTAGGGTGGCGGCGAACACTGAAGCTTTCTTT; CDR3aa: CASRVAANTEAFF
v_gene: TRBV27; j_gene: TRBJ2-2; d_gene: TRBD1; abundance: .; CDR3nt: TGTGCCAGCAGGGGACAGGGGGGCACCGGGGAGCTGTTTTTT; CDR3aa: CASRGQGGTGELFF
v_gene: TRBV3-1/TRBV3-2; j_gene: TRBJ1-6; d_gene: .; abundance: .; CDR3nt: TGTGCCAGCAGCCAAGTTGGCAGGAACTATAATTCACCCCTCCACTTT; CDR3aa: CASSQVGRNYNSPLHF
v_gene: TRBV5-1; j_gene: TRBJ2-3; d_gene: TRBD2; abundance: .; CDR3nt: TGCGCCAGCAGCCTCGGGGGGGCTTTAGATACGCAGTATTTT; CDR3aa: CASSLGGALDTQYF
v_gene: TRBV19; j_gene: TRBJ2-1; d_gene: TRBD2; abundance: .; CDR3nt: TGTGCCAGTAGTGTCCGAAACTTAGCGGGGGGACACAATGAGCAGTTCTTC; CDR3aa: CASSVRNLAGGHNEQFF
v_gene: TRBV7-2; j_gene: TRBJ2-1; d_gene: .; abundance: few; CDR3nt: TGTGCCAGCAGCTTAGCGGGGGCTAGGGATGAGCAGTTCTTC; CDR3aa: CASSLAGARDEQFF
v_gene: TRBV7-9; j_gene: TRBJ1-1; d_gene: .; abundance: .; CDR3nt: TGTGCCAGCAGCTTAGGTGTAACTGAAGCTTTCTTT; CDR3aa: CASSLGVTEAFF
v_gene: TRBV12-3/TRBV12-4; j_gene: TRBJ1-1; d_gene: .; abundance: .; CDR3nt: TGTGCCAGCGCACAGGGGAACACTGAAGCTTTCTTT; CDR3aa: CASAQGNTEAFF
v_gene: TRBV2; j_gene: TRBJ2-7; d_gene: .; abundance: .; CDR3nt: TGTGCCAGCAGTGAAGATCGGGGGTCCTACGAGCAGTACTTC; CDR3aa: CASSEDRGSYEQYF
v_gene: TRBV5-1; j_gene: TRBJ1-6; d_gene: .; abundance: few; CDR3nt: TGCGCCAGCAGCTTGGGGACAGATTCACCCCTCCACTTT; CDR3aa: CASSLGTDSPLHF
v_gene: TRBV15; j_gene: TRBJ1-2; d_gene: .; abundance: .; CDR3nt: TGTGCCACCAGCAGAGATGTAAAGAGAAACTATGGCTACACCTTC; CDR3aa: CATSRDVKRNYGYTF
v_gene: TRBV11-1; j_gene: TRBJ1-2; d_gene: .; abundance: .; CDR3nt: TGTGCCAGCAGCTTGGGACTGGTCGAGAGCTACACCTTC; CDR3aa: CASSLGLVESYTF
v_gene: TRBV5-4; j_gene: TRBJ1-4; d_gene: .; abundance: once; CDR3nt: TGTGCCAGCAGCGCGCGCACAGGGACTAATGAAAAACTGTTTTTT; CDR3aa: CASSARTGTNEKLFF
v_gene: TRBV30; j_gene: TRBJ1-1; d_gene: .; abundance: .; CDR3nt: TGTGCCTCCAAACACCGCCGTGCGAACACTGAAGCTTTCTTT; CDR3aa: CASKHRRANTEAFF
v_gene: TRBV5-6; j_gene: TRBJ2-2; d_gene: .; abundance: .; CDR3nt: TGTGCCAGCACGGGCCTCGAGGGGGACCGGGAGCTGTTTTTT; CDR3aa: CASTGLEGDRELFF
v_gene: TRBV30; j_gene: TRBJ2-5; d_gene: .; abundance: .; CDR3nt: TGTGCCTGGAGTGTAAACAGACACCAAGAGACCCAGTACTTC; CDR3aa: CAWSVNRHQETQYF
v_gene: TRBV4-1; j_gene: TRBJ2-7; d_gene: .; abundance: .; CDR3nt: TGCGCCAGCAGCCAAGGACAGCAAGTGCAATACGAGCAGTACTTC; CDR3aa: CASSQGQQVQYEQYF
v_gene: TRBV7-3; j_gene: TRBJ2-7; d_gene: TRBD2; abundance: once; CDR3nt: TGTGCCAGCTCGGCGGGGGGCGAGCAGTACTTC; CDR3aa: CASSAGGEQYF
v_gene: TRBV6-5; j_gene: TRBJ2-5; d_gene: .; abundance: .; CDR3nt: TGTGCCAGCACGCCGACACCGGTGACAGAGACCCAGTACTTC; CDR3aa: CASTPTPVTETQYF
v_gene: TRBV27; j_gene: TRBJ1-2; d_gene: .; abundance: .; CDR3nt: TGTGCCAGCAGCCTGAAGGAGACTAACTATGGCTACACCTTC; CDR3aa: CASSLKETNYGYTF
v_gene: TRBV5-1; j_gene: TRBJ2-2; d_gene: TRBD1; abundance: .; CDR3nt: TGCGCCAGCAGCGAAGGGACAGCGAACACCGGGGAGCTGTTTTTT; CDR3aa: CASSEGTANTGELFF
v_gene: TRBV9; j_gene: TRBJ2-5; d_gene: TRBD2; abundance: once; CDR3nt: TGTGCCAGCAGCGTCCCACTAGCGGGGGGTCAAGAGACCCAGTACTTC; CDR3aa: CASSVPLAGGQETQYF
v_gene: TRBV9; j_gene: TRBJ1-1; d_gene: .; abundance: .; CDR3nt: TGTGCCAGCAGCGTAGCGGTAGAAGCTTTCTTT; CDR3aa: CASSVAVEAFF
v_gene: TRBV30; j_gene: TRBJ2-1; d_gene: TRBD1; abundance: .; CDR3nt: TGTGCCTGGAGTAAACAAAGCGGGACAGGGTTGAATGAGCAGTTCTTC; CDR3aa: CAWSKQSGTGLNEQFF
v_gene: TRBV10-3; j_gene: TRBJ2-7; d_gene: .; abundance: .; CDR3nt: TGTGCCATCAGCGACGGACAGCACTACGAGCAGTACTTC; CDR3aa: CAISDGQHYEQYF
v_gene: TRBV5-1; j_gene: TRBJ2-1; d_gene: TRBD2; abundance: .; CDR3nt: TGCGCCAGCAGTTCTAGCGGGGTCTATAATGAGCGGCAGTTCTTC; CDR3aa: CASSSSGVYNERQFF
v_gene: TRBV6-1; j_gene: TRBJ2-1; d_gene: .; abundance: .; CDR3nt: TGTGCCAGCAGTGAAGCGGGGGGTACCAATGAGCAGTTCTTC; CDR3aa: CASSEAGGTNEQFF
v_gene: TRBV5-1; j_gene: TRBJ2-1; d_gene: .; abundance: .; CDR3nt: TGCGCCAGCAGCTTGGCCGGGACTCCAAATGAGCAGTTCTTC; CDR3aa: CASSLAGTPNEQFF